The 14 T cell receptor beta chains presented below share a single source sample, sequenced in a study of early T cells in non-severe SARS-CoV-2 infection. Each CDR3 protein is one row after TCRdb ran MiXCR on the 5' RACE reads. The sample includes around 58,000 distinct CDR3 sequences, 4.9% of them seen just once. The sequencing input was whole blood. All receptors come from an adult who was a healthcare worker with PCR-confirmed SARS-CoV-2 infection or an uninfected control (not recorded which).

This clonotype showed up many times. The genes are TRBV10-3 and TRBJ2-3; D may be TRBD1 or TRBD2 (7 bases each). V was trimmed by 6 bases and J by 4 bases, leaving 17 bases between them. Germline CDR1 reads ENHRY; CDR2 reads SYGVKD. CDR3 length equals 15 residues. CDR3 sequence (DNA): TGTGCCATCAGCCGAGGGGCAGGGGGGGCAGATACGCAGTATTTT. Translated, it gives CAISRGAGGADTQYF.

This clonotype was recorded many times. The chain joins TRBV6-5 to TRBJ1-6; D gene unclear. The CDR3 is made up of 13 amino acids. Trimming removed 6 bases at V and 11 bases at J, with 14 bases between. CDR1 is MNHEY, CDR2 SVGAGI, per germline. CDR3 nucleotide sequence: TGTGCCAGCAGGGACCAGCGTTTCACACCCCTCCACTTT. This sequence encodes CASRDQRFTPLHF.

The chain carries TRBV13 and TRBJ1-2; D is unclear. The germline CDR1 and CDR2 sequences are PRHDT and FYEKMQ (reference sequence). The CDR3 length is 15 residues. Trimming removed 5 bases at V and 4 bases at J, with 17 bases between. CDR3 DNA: TGTGCCAGCAGCCTATCGAGCCTTCCTTCCTATGGCTACACCTTC. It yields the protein CASSLSSLPSYGYTF.

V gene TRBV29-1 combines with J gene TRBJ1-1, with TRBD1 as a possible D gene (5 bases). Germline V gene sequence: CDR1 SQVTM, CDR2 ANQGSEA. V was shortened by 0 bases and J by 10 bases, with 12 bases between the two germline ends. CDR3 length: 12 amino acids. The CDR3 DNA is TGCAGCGTTGAAGAGGGGGGTAAAGGAGCTTTCTTT. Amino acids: CSVEEGGKGAFF. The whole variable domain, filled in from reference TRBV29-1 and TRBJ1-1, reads SAVISQKPSRDICQRGTSLTIQCQVDSQVTMMFWYRQQPGQSLTLIATANQGSEATYESGFVIDKFPISRPNLTFSTLTVSNMSPEDSSIYLCSVEEGGKGAFFGQGTRLTVV.

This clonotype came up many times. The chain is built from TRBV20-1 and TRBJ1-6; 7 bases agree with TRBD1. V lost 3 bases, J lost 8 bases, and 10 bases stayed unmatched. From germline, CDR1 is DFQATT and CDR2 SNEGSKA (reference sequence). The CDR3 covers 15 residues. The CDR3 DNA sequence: TGCAGTGCTAGTGTTGCCGGGACAGATTATTCACCCCTCCACTTT. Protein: CSASVAGTDYSPLHF.

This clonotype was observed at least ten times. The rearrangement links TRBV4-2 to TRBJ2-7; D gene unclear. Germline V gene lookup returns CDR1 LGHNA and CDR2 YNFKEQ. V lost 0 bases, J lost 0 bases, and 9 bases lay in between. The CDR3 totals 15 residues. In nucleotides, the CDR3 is TGTGCCAGCAGCCAAGATCTTTTTAGCTCCTACGAGCAGTACTTC. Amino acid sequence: CASSQDLFSSYEQYF.

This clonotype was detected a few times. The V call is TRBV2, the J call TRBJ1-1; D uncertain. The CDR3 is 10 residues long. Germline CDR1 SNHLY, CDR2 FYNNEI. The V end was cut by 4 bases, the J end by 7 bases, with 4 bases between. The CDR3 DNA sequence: TGTGCCAGCAGTGTACATGAAGCTTTCTTT. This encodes CASSVHEAFF.

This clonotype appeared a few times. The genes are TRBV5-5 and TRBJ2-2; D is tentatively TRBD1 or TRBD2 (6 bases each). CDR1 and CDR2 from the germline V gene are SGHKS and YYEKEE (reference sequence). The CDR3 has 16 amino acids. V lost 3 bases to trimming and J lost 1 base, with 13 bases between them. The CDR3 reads CASSSGGTLNTGELFF. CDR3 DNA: TGTGCCAGCAGCTCGGGCGGGACACTGAACACCGGGGAGCTGTTTTTT.

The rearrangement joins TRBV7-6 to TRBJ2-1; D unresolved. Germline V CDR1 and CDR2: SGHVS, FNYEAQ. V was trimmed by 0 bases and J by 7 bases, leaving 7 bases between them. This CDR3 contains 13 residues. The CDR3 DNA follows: TGTGCCAGCAGCTTAGCGTCCCCAAATGAGCAGTTCTTC. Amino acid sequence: CASSLASPNEQFF.

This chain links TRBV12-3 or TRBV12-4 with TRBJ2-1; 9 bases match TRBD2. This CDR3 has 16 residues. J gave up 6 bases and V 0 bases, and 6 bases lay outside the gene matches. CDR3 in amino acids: CASSLAGAGGPNEQFF. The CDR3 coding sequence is TGTGCCAGCAGTTTAGCGGGCGCGGGGGGGCCCAATGAGCAGTTCTTC.

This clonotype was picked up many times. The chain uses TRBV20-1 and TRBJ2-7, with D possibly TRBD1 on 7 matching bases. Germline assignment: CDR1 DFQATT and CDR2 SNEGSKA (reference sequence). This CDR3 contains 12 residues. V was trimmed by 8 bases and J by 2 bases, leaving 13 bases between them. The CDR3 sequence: CSTRDRTYEQYF. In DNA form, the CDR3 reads TGCAGTACGCGGGACAGAACCTACGAGCAGTACTTC.

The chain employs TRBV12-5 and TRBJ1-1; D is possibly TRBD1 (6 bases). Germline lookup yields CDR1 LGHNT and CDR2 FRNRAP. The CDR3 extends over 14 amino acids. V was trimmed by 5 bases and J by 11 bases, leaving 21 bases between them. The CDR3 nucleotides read TGTGCTAGTGGTCCCGATGGGGGCAGGGAATGGGCTTTCTTT. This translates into CASGPDGGREWAFF.

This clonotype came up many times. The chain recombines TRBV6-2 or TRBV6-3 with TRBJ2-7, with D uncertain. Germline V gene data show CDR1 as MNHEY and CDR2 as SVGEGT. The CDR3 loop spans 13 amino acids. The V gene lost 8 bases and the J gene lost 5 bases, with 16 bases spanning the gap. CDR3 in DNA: TGTGCCAGCGCGGACGCAAATGGGCACGAGCAGTACTTC. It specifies CASADANGHEQYF.

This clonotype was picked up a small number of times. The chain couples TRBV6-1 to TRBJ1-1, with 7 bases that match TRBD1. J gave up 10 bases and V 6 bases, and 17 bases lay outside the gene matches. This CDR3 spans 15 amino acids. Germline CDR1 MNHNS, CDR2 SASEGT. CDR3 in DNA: TGTGCCAGCAGCCTGACGGACAGGATGAAGTTGGGAGCTTTCTTT. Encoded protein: CASSLTDRMKLGAFF.